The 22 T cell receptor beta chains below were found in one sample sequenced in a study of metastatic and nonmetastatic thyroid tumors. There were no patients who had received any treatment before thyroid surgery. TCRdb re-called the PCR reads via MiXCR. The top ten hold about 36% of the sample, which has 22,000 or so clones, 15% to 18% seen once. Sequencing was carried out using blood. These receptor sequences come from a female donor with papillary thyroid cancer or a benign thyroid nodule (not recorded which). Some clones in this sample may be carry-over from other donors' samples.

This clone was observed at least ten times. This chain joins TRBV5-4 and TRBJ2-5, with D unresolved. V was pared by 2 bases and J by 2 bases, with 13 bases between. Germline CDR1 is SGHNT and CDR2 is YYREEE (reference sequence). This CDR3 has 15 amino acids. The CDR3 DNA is TGTGCCAGCAGCTTAGTTCTCGCAGGACAAGAGACCCAGTACTTC. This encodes CASSLVLAGQETQYF.

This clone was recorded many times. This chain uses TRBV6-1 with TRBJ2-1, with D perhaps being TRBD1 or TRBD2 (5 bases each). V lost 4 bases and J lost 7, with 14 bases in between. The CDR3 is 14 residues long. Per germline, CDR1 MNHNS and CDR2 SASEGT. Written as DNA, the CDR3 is TGTGCCAGCAGTGTCCCTTCCGGGACGAATGAGCAGTTCTTC. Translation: CASSVPSGTNEQFF.

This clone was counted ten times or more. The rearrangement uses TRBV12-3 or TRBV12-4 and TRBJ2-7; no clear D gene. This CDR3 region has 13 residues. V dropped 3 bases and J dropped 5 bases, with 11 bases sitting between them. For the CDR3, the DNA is TGTGCCAGCAGTTTGTTGCCGAGAAACGAGCAGTACTTC. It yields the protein CASSLLPRNEQYF.

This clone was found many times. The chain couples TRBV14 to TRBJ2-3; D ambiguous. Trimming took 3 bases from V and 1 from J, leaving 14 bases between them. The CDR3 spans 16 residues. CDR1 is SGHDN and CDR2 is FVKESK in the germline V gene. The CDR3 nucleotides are TGTGCCAGCAGCCAGTTAGACGGTTTCGGCACAGATACGCAGTATTTT. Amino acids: CASSQLDGFGTDTQYF.

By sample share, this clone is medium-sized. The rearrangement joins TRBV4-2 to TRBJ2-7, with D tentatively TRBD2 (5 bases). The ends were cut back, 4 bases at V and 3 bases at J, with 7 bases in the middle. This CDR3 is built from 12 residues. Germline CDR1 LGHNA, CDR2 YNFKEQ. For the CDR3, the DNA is TGTGCCAGCAGCCGAACTAGCTACGAGCAGTACTTC. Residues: CASSRTSYEQYF.

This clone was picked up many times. For the CDR3, the DNA is TGCAGTGCTAGAGATCCCTGTTCGGGCAGGCGACAAGAGACCCAGTACTTC. Translated: CSARDPCSGRRQETQYF. This rearrangement joins TRBV20-1 to TRBJ2-5; D unclear. The CDR3 is 17 residues long. Germline V lookup: CDR1 DFQATT, CDR2 SNEGSKA (reference sequence). V lost 0 bases and J lost 2, with 19 bases in between.

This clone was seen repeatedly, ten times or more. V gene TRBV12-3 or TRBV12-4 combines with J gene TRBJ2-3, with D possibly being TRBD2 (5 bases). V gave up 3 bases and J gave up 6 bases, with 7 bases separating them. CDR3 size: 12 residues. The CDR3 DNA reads TGTGCCAGCAGTTTGACGGGGGATACGCAGTATTTT. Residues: CASSLTGDTQYF.

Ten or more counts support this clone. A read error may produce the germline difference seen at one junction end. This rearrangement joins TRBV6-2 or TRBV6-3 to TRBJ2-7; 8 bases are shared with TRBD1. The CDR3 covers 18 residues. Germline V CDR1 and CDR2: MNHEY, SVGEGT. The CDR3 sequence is CASSYAGDRLRRQSPVRF. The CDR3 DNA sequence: TGTGCCAGCAGTTATGCTGGGGACAGGCTCCGGAGGCAGTCTCCAGTTCGCTTC.

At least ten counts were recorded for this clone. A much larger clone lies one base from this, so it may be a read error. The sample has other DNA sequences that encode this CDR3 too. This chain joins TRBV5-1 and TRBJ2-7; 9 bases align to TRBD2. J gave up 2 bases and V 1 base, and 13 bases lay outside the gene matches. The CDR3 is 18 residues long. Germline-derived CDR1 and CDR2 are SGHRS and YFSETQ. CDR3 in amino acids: CASSLPQILAGWPYEQYF. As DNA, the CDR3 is TGCGCCAGCAGCTTGCCACAAATTCTAGCGGGATGGCCCTACGAGCAGTACTTC.

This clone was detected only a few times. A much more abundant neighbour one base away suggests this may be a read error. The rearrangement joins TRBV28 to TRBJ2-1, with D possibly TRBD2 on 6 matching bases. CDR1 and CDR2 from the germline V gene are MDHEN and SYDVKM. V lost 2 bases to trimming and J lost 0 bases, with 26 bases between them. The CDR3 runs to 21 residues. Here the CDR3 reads CASSLIPFSGRRDSSYNEQFF. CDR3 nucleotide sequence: TGTGCCAGCAGTTTAATCCCTTTTAGCGGCCGAAGGGATAGCTCCTACAATGAGCAGTTCTTC.

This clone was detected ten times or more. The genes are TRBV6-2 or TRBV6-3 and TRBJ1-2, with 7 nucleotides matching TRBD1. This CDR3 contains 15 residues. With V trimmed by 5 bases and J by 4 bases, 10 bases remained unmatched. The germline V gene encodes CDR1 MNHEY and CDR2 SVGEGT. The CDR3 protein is CASSKGQDYPYGYTF. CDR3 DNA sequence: TGTGCCAGCAGTAAAGGACAGGATTATCCCTATGGCTACACCTTC.

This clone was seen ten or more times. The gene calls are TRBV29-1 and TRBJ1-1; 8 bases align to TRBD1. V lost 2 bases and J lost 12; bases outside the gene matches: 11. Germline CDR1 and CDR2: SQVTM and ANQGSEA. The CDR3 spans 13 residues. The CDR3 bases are TGCAGCGTTGAACCTGGGCAGGGGGCGCGGACTTTCTTT. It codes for CSVEPGQGARTFF.

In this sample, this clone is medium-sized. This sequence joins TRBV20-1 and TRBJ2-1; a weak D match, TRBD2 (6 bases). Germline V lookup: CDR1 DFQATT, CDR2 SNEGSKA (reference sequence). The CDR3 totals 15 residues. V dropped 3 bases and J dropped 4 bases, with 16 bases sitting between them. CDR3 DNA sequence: TGCAGTGCTAGCCTAGGGTCTAGCGTATACAATGAGCAGTTCTTC. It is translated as CSASLGSSVYNEQFF.

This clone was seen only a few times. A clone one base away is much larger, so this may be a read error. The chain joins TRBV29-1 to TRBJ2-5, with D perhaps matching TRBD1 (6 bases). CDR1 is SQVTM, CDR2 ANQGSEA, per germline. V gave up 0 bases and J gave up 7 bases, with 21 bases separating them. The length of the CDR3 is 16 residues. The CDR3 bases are TGCAGCGTTGAAGATCATGGGGGACCAGGCAGGGGGACCCAGTACTTC. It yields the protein CSVEDHGGPGRGTQYF.

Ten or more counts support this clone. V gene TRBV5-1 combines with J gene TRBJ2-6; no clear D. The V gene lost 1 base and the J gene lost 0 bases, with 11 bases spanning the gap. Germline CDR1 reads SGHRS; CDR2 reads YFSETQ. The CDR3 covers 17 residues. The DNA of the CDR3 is TGCGCCAGCAGCTTGAGGGCAATAAGCTCTGGGGCCAACGTCCTGACTTTC. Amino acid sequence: CASSLRAISSGANVLTF. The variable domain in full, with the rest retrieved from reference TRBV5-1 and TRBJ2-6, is KAGVTQTPRYLIKTRGQQVTLSCSPISGHRSVSWYQQTPGQGLQFLFEYFSETQRNKGNFPGRFSGRQFSNSRSEMNVSTLELGDSALYLCASSLRAISSGANVLTFGAGSRLTVL.

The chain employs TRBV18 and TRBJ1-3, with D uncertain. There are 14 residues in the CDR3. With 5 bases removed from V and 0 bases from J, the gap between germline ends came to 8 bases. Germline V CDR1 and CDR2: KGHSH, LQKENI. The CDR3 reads CASSAQVSGNTIYF. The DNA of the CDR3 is TGTGCCAGCTCAGCCCAGGTCTCTGGAAACACCATATATTTT.

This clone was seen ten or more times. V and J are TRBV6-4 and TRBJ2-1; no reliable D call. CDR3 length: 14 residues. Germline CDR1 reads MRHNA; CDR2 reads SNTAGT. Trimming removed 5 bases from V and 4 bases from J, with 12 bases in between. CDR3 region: CASSHDSEYNEQFF. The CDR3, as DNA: TGTGCCAGCAGTCACGACTCAGAGTACAATGAGCAGTTCTTC.

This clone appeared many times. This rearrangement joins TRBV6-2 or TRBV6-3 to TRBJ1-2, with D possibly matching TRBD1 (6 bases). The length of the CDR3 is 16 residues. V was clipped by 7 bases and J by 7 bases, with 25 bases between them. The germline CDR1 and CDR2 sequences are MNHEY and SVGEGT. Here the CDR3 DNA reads TGTGCCAGCACCCCCTCGACAGGCTTTCCCATAGTTGGCTACACCTTC. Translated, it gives CASTPSTGFPIVGYTF.

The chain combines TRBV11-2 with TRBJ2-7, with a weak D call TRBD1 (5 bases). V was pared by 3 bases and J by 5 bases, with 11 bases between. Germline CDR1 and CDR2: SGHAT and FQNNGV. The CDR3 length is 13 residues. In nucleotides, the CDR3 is TGTGCCAGCAGCTTGTGGGGCGCGGACGAGCAGTACTTC. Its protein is CASSLWGADEQYF.

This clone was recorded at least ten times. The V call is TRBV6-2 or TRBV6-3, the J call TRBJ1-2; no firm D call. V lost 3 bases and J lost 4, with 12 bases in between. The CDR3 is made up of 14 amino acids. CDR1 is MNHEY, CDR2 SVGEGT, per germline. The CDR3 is CASSYGVGLYGYTF. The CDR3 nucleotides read TGTGCCAGCAGTTATGGAGTTGGACTCTATGGCTACACCTTC.

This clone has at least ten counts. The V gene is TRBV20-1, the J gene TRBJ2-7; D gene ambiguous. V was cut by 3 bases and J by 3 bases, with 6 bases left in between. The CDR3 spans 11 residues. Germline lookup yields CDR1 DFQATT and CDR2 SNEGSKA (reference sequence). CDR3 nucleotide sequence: TGCAGTGCTAGCAGGTTCTACGAGCAGTACTTC. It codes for CSASRFYEQYF.

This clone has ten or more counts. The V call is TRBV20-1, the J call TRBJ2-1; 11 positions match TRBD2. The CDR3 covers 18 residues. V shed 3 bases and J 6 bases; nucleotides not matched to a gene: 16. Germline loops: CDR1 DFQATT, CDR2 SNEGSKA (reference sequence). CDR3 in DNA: TGCAGTGCTAGCCTGATTACTAGCGGGAGAGTACAGGTCAATGAGCAGTTCTTC. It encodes CSASLITSGRVQVNEQFF.